The 5 T cell receptor beta chains given below trace back to one sample, sequenced in a study of T cells after yellow fever vaccination. TCRdb fed the 5' RACE reads into MiXCR, producing one record per CDR3 protein. The sample lists some 300,000 distinct CDR3 sequences; around 8.6% were seen once. The sequencing here drew on CD4+ T cells sorted from PBMCs, taken 5 days after the yellow fever booster vaccination. The receptors shown here come from a young man who received the YFV17D yellow fever vaccine.

The V and J genes are TRBV7-3 and TRBJ2-3, with TRBD1 matching over 8 bases. This CDR3 spans 14 amino acids. Germline CDR1 SGHTA, CDR2 FQGTGA. Trimming removed 5 bases from V and 4 bases from J; junction bases left unmatched: 5. The CDR3 DNA reads TGTGCCAGCAGCCGAAACAGGGGGGCAGATACGCAGTATTTT. This translates into CASSRNRGADTQYF. The full variable domain, with the rest looked up from reference TRBV7-3 and TRBJ2-3, is GAGVSQTPSNKVTEKGKYVELRCDPISGHTALYWYRQSLGQGPEFLIYFQGTGAADDSGLPNDRFFAVRPEGSVSTLKIQRTERGDSAVYLCASSRNRGADTQYFGPGTRLTVL.

This chain uses TRBV20-1 with TRBJ2-3, with TRBD2 matching over 11 bases. Germline CDR1 DFQATT, CDR2 SNEGSKA (reference sequence). The CDR3 covers 16 residues. The CDR3 nucleotides are TGCAGCTCCGGGACTAGCGGAAGTTGGTTGACAGATACGCAGTATTTT. As protein: CSSGTSGSWLTDTQYF.

In its sample, this clonotype was seen many times. The genes are TRBV12-3 or TRBV12-4 and TRBJ2-2; the match to TRBD2 covers 13 bases. V trimming: 3 bases; J trimming: 4 bases; junction bases outside the gene matches: 5. This CDR3 spans 17 amino acids. The CDR3 nucleotides are TGTGCCAGCAGTTTGACTAGCGGGGGGCCGGGCACCGGGGAGCTGTTTTTT. Translation gives CASSLTSGGPGTGELFF.

This clonotype has at least ten counts. The chain combines TRBV5-4 with TRBJ2-6; no clear D gene. V was cut by 0 bases and J by 0 bases, with 13 bases left in between. The germline CDR1 and CDR2 sequences are SGHNT and YYREEE (reference sequence). The CDR3 runs 18 residues. The CDR3 protein is CASSLDVAFPSGANVLTF. The CDR3 DNA reads as TGTGCCAGCAGCTTGGATGTAGCCTTTCCCTCTGGGGCCAACGTCCTGACTTTC.

The sample holds a few counts of this clonotype. The J gene is TRBJ2-5, the V gene TRBV20-1, with D uncertain. V lost 2 bases and J lost 1, with 5 bases in between. Germline CDR1 reads DFQATT; CDR2 reads SNEGSKA (reference sequence). CDR3 size: 12 residues. CDR3 protein: CSARKRQETQYF. The CDR3 bases are TGCAGTGCTAGAAAGCGCCAAGAGACCCAGTACTTC.